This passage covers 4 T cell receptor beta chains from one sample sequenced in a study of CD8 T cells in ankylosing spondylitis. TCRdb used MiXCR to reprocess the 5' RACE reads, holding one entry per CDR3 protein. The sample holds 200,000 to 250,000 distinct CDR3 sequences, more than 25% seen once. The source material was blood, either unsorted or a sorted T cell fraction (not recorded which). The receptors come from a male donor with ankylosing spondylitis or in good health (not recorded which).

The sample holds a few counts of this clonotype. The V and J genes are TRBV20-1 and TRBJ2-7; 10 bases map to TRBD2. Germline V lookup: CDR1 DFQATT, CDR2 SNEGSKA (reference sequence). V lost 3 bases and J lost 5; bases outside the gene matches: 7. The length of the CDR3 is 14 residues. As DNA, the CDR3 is TGCAGTGCTAGGGGGCTAGCGGGAGTCCACGAGCAGTACTTC. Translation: CSARGLAGVHEQYF.

The CDR3, as DNA: TGTGCCAGTAGTATAGGGCTCGGAATTAGCAATCAGCCCCAGCATTTT. Translating it yields CASSIGLGISNQPQHF. The chain employs TRBV19 and TRBJ1-5; no reliable D call. The germline V gene has CDR1 LNHDA and CDR2 SQIVND (reference sequence). The CDR3 extends over 16 amino acids. The V end lost 1 base, the J end lost 0 bases, and 10 bases lay between the germline ends.

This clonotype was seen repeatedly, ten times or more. CDR3 coding DNA: TGCGCCAGCAGGCAGGGGGCCCGAGGCACCGGGGAGCTGTTTTTT. Translated, it gives CASRQGARGTGELFF. The chain couples TRBV10-2 to TRBJ2-2; 8 bases agree with TRBD1. This CDR3 contains 15 residues. Germline CDR1 and CDR2: WSHSY and SAAADI. Trimming removed 6 bases from V and 4 bases from J; junction bases left unmatched: 7.

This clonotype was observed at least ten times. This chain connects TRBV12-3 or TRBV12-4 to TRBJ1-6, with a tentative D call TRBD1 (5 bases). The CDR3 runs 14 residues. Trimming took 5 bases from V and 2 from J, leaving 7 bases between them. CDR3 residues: CASSGQTYNSPLHF. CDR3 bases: TGTGCCAGCAGTGGACAAACCTATAATTCACCCCTCCACTTT.